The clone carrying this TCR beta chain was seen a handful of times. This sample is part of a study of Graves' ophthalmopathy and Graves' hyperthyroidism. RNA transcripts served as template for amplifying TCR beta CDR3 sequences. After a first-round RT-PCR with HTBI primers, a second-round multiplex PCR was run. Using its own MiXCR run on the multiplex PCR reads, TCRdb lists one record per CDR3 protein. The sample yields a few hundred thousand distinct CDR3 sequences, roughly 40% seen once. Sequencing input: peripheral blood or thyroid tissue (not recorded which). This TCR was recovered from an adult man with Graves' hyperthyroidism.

As DNA, the CDR3 is TGTGCCAGCAGCCAAGGCAGGGTTGGCAATCAGCCCCAGCATTTT. It yields the protein CASSQGRVGNQPQHF. The V and J genes are TRBV3-1 and TRBJ1-5; tentative D call: TRBD1 (5 bases). CDR1 and CDR2 (germline): LGHDT, YNNKEL (reference sequence). The germline V and J ends were trimmed by 1 base and 2 bases, with 9 bases remaining between them. This CDR3 has 15 residues.